A selection of T cell receptor beta chains follows, all from one sample in a study of blood T cell repertoires in COVID-19. Generated by immunoSEQ multiplex PCR, the TCRdb table keeps only in-frame clones and is missing some. The sample lists 220,000 or so clones, about four fifths occurring once. Sequencing was carried out using PBMCs or T cells enriched from blood (not recorded which). The receptors were gathered from a woman aged 40 to 50 with acute COVID-19. Both conserved end residues are part of each CDR3. A D gene is named only where the DNA matches it firmly. Not all rows give a size; the values are once, few, many and, for expanded clones, a class.

15,-,TRBV30,-,TRBJ1-2,CAWLSLGGSVYGYTF,TGTGCCTGGCTATCCCTGGGGGGTTCGGTCTATGGCTACACCTTC
19,TRBD1,TRBV2,-,TRBJ1-5,CASSDLGDRGHYSNQPQHF,TGTGCCAGCAGTGATTTAGGGGACAGGGGGCATTATAGCAATCAGCCCCAGCATTTT
17,TRBD1,TRBV7-9,-,TRBJ2-2,CASSLWGQGAGTGELFF,TGTGCCAGCAGCTTATGGGGACAGGGGGCAGGCACCGGGGAGCTGTTTTTT
16,TRBD2,TRBV7-2,-,TRBJ2-7,CASSFPSGGLHYEQYF,TGTGCCAGCAGCTTTCCTAGCGGGGGGTTGCACTACGAGCAGTACTTC
16,-,TRBV19,-,TRBJ1-6,CASTLGGSSYNSPLHF,TGTGCCAGTACCCTCGGGGGGAGCTCCTATAATTCACCCCTCCACTTT
12,-,TRBV7-2,-,TRBJ2-5,CASSFRQETQYF,TGTGCCAGCAGCTTCCGTCAAGAGACCCAGTACTTC
12,TRBD1,TRBV7-9,once,TRBJ2-7,CASSWTGDLAYF,TGTGCCAGCAGCTGGACAGGGGATTTAGCGTACTTC
13,-,TRBV3-1/TRBV3-2,-,TRBJ1-5,CASSQAGNQPQHF,TGTGCCAGCAGCCAAGCAGGGAATCAGCCCCAGCATTTT
16,TRBD2,TRBV5-4,-,TRBJ2-3,CASSLTSGGGTDTQYF,TGTGCCAGCAGCTTGACGAGCGGGGGGGGCACAGATACGCAGTATTTT
14,-,TRBV14,-,TRBJ1-3,CASSQAQLGNTIYF,TGTGCCAGCAGCCAAGCACAGCTTGGAAACACCATATATTTT